This T cell receptor beta chain is drawn from a study of T cells after yellow fever vaccination. CDR3 length equals 13 residues. The germline CDR1 and CDR2 sequences are LGHNA and YSLEER. TCRdb recomputed calls from the 5' RACE reads with MiXCR, one row per CDR3 protein. The table shows more than 450,000 distinct CDR3 sequences, with roughly 22% occurring only once. With regard to this clonotype: The junction does not match germline at one end; this may be a read error.

This clonotype originated in a young man who received the YFV17D yellow fever vaccine. This material consisted of PBMCs, taken approximately 22 days after the first yellow fever vaccination. The V and J genes are TRBV4-3 and TRBJ1-1; D gene ambiguous. The CDR3 DNA follows: TGCGCCAGCTGGCTGCAGATGCGCCCTGAGGCTTTCTTT. Translating it yields CASWLQMRPEAFF.